This is a list of T cell receptor beta chains from one sample in a study of early T cells in non-severe SARS-CoV-2 infection. Each CDR3 protein is one row after TCRdb ran MiXCR on the 5' RACE reads. The repertoire holds 45,000 to 75,000 distinct CDR3 sequences, with 5.6% as singletons. Input material: whole blood. The source of these receptors is an adult who was a healthcare worker with PCR-confirmed SARS-CoV-2 infection or an uninfected control (not recorded which). Both conserved end residues are part of each CDR3. A D gene is named only where the DNA matches it firmly. Size is omitted from some rows. Given values are once, few, many or a class for expanded clones.

D	V	J	size	DNA	CDR3
NA	TRBV11-3	TRBJ1-5	many	TGTGCCAGCAGCCACCCCGGACATTTT	CASSHPGHF
NA	TRBV7-8	TRBJ1-2	many	TGTGCCAGCAGCTTAGTAGGGAAGGGCTACACCTTC	CASSLVGKGYTF
NA	TRBV14	TRBJ1-1	medium-sized	TGTGCCAGCAGCCAAGATTCTGGGGGATCCACTGAAGCTTTCTTT	CASSQDSGGSTEAFF
NA	TRBV12-3/TRBV12-4	TRBJ1-6	many	TGTGCCAGCAGTTTTGAACGTCGGTATAATTCACCCCTCCACTTT	CASSFERRYNSPLHF
TRBD2	TRBV18	TRBJ2-1	many	TGTGCCAGCTCCGGCGCGCTAAGCGGGAGGCCGTTCTTC	CASSGALSGRPFF
NA	TRBV5-1	TRBJ2-7	many	TGCGCCAGCAGCCCTGGGACCGACCTACTTGGGCAGTACTTC	CASSPGTDLLGQYF
NA	TRBV7-9	TRBJ2-5	few	TGTGCCAGCAGCTTAGGCCCGGGAGAGTACCAAGAGACCCAGTACTTC	CASSLGPGEYQETQYF
TRBD1	TRBV5-1	TRBJ1-1	few	TGCGCCAGCAGCCGGACCCCAGGGGGCACTGAAGCTTTCTTT	CASSRTPGGTEAFF
NA	TRBV7-2	TRBJ1-1	NA	TGTGCCAGCAGCCGATTCGGGGGCGGCGAGGGCACTGAAGCTTTCTTT	CASSRFGGGEGTEAFF
TRBD1	TRBV12-5	TRBJ2-7	NA	TGTGCTAGTGGTCTCCGGACAGGGGGCAACGACGAGCAGTACTTC	CASGLRTGGNDEQYF
TRBD2	TRBV29-1	TRBJ2-2	few	TGCAGCGCCCGGGGGGGCCGCATGGGCGGGGAGCTGTTTTTT	CSARGGRMGGELFF
NA	TRBV6-1	TRBJ1-2	many	TGTGCCAGCAGTTTCCGGACCGCTCCTTCCTATGGCTACACCTTC	CASSFRTAPSYGYTF
TRBD1	TRBV30	TRBJ2-2	many	TGTGCCTGGACCAGGGGGCTGGTCGGGGAGCTGTTTTTT	CAWTRGLVGELFF
NA	TRBV18	TRBJ1-4	many	TGTGCCAGCTCCCTCGACAGGACTGCAACTAATGAAAAACTGTTTTTT	CASSLDRTATNEKLFF
NA	TRBV5-1	TRBJ1-2	few	TGCGCCAGCAGCTCGGAACCTGGGGCCTATGGCTACACCTTC	CASSSEPGAYGYTF
TRBD1	TRBV5-4	TRBJ1-2	NA	TGTGCCAGCAGCCACGGACAGGGGACTGATGGCTACACCTTC	CASSHGQGTDGYTF
NA	TRBV19	TRBJ2-5	many	TGTGCCAGTAGTATCCAAGAGACCCAGTACTTC	CASSIQETQYF
TRBD1	TRBV12-3/TRBV12-4	TRBJ1-5	many	TGTGCCAGTTTACAGGGGGCATCACCCCAGCATTTT	CASLQGASPQHF
NA	TRBV7-9	TRBJ1-5	many	TGTGCCAGCAGCCCCGACATCGGCGATCAGCCCCAGCATTTT	CASSPDIGDQPQHF
NA	TRBV4-1	TRBJ1-1	many	TGCGCCAGCAGCTCATTCAGGGGACTAGACACTGAAGCTTTCTTT	CASSSFRGLDTEAFF